This is a list of T cell receptor beta chains from one sample in a study of patients and donors after allogeneic stem cell transplantation. TCRdb ran MiXCR on the RT-PCR reads and lists one entry per CDR3 protein. The table has roughly 940,000 distinct CDR3 sequences, approximately 19% seen once; the top ten hold roughly 6%. The sample was blood, either unsorted or a sorted T cell fraction (not recorded which). All receptors derive from a human donor who was either an allogeneic HSCT recipient or a stem cell or donor lymphocyte infusion donor (not recorded which). It is not recorded whose cells these are; they may come from a transplant donor. CDR3s include the opening cysteine and the closing phenylalanine or tryptophan. The D gene is left open where the match is weak. Part of the rows lack a size; the others show once, few, many or a class for expanded clones.

TRBJ1-2	TRBV20-1	few	9	NA	CSALPGYTF	TGCAGTGCTCTGCCTGGCTACACCTTC
TRBJ2-7	TRBV9	NA	14	TRBD1	CASSVVSGGDEQYF	TGTGCCAGCAGCGTAGTGTCAGGGGGTGACGAGCAGTACTTC
TRBJ2-1	TRBV10-3	NA	11	TRBD2	CAISEQREAVF	TGTGCCATCAGTGAGCAGCGGGAGGCCGTCTTC
TRBJ2-3	TRBV7-3	NA	15	TRBD2	CASSSVGGVTDTQYF	TGTGCCAGCAGCTCGGTCGGGGGGGTCACAGATACGCAGTATTTT
TRBJ1-4	TRBV27	few	13	NA	CASSSTERGVLFF	TGTGCCAGCAGTTCAACCGAGCGGGGAGTATTGTTTTTT
TRBJ1-2	TRBV7-2	few	16	NA	CASSQNGGQASYGYTF	TGTGCCAGCAGTCAAAACGGTGGGCAGGCTTCCTATGGCTACACCTTC
TRBJ2-4	TRBV5-1	NA	14	TRBD1	CASSPGTGVNIQYF	TGCGCCAGCAGCCCCGGGACAGGGGTCAACATTCAGTACTTC
TRBJ2-2	TRBV29-1	few	12	NA	CSPPKVTGELFF	TGCAGTCCACCTAAGGTCACCGGGGAGCTGTTTTTT
TRBJ2-2	TRBV12-3/TRBV12-4	many	13	NA	CASSLGHTGELFF	TGTGCCAGCAGTTTGGGGCACACCGGGGAGCTGTTTTTT
TRBJ2-5	TRBV7-9	NA	16	NA	CASSTYTTGMEETQYF	TGTGCCAGCAGCACCTATACTACAGGGATGGAAGAGACCCAGTACTTC
TRBJ1-2	TRBV4-2	many	15	NA	CASSQDAGMVYGYTF	TGTGCCAGCAGCCAAGATGCAGGGATGGTCTATGGCTACACCTTC
TRBJ2-2	TRBV5-6	few	17	TRBD1	CASSPTWTGGDLGELFF	TGTGCCAGCAGCCCAACCTGGACAGGGGGGGATTTGGGGGAGCTGTTTTTT
TRBJ2-7	TRBV25-1	few	20	NA	CASSENVGDTLPGPLYEQYF	TGTGCCAGCAGTGAAAATGTGGGTGACACTCTACCGGGACCCCTCTACGAGCAGTACTTC
TRBJ2-4	TRBV20-1	NA	14	NA	CSARGHGDPNIQYF	TGCAGTGCTAGAGGCCACGGGGACCCAAACATTCAGTACTTC
TRBJ2-5	TRBV27	few	13	NA	CASSLVAEETQYF	TGTGCCAGCAGTTTGGTAGCGGAGGAGACCCAGTACTTC
TRBJ1-6	TRBV13	NA	13	NA	CASHRQGGSPLHF	TGTGCCAGCCATCGGCAGGGTGGTTCACCCCTCCACTTT
TRBJ2-3	TRBV19	NA	18	NA	CASSIVTVLRESTDTQYF	TGTGCCAGTAGTATAGTCACAGTCCTGCGGGAAAGCACAGATACGCAGTATTTT
TRBJ2-1	TRBV6-1	few	13	NA	CASSEGTYNEQFF	TGTGCCAGCAGTGAAGGGACTTACAATGAGCAGTTCTTC
TRBJ1-1	TRBV12-3/TRBV12-4	many	11	NA	CASSLGQKAFF	TGTGCCAGCAGTTTAGGACAGAAAGCTTTCTTT
TRBJ2-1	TRBV12-3/TRBV12-4	NA	16	NA	CASSFRGGRWDNEQFF	TGTGCCAGCAGTTTTAGGGGGGGCAGATGGGACAATGAGCAGTTCTTC
TRBJ2-1	TRBV5-1	NA	12	NA	CASSDTSNEQFF	TGCGCCAGCAGCGACACTTCCAATGAGCAGTTCTTC
TRBJ1-1	TRBV3-1	few	15	NA	CASSQDRTANTEAFF	TGTGCCAGCAGCCAAGATCGGACGGCGAACACTGAAGCTTTCTTT
TRBJ2-2	TRBV9	NA	14	NA	CASSAYWNTGELFF	TGTGCCAGCAGCGCCTATTGGAACACCGGGGAGCTGTTTTTT
TRBJ2-1	TRBV3-1	few	18	TRBD2	CASSQGPTLAGRNNEQFF	TGTGCCAGCAGCCAAGGTCCCACACTAGCGGGAAGAAACAATGAGCAGTTCTTC
TRBJ1-6	TRBV20-1	few	15	NA	CSATQGTQNNSPLHF	TGCAGTGCTACACAGGGCACGCAAAATAATTCACCCCTCCACTTT
TRBJ2-1	TRBV4-3	few	17	NA	CASSQDWETSKYNEQFF	TGCGCCAGCAGCCAAGATTGGGAGACTAGTAAGTACAATGAGCAGTTCTTC
TRBJ2-1	TRBV6-5	NA	16	NA	CASSYPGVAGSNEQFF	TGTGCCAGCAGTTACCCAGGGGTAGCCGGGAGCAATGAGCAGTTCTTC
TRBJ1-4	TRBV5-8	few	13	TRBD1	CASSLNRGGKLFF	TGTGCCAGCAGCTTAAACAGGGGTGGAAAACTGTTTTTT